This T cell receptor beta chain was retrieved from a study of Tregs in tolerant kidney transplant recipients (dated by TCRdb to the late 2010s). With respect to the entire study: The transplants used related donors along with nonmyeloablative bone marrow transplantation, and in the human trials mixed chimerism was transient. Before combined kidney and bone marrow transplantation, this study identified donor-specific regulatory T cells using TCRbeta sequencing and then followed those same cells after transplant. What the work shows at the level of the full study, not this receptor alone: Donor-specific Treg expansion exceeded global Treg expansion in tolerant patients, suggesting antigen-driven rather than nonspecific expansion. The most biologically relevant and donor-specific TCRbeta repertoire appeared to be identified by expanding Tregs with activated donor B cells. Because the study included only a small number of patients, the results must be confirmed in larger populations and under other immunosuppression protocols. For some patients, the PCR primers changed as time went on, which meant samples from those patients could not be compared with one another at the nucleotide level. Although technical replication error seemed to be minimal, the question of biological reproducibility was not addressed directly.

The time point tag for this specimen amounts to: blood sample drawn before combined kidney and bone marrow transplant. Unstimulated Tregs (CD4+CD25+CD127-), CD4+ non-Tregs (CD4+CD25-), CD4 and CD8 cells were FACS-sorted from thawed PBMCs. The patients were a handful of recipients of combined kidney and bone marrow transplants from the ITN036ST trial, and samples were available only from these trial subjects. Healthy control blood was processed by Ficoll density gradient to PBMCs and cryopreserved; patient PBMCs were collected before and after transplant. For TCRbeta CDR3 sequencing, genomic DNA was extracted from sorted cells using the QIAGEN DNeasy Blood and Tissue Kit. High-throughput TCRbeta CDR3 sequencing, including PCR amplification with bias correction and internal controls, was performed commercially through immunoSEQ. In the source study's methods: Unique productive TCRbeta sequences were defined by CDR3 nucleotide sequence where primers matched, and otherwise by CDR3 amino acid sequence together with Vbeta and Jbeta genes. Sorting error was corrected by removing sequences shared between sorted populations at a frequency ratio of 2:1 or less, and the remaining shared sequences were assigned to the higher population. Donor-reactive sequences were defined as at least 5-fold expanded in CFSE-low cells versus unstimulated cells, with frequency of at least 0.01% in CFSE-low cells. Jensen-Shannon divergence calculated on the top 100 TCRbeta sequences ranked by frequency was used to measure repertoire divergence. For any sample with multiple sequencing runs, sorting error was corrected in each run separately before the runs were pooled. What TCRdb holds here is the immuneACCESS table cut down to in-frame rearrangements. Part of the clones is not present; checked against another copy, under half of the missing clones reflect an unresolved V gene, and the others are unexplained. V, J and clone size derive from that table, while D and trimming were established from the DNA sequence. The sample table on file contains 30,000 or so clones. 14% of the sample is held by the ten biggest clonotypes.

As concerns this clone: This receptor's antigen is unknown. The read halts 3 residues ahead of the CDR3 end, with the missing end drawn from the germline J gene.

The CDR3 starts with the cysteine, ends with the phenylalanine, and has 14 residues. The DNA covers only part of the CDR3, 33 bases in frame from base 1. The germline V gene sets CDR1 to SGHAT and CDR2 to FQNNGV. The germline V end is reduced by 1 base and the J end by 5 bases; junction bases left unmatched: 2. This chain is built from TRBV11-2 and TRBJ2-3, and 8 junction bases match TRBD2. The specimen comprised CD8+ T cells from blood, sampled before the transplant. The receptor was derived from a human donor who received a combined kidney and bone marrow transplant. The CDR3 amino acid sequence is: CASSLVLAGDTQYF. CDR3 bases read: TGTGCCAGCAGCTTAGTCCTAGCGGGAGATACG.